Reported below is one T cell receptor beta chain. Its antigen is unknown. Sequencing was performed with immunoSEQ multiplex PCR; in TCRdb, only in-frame clones are kept and a portion is missing. The sample holds roughly 15,000 clones, roughly 89% seen once. This CDR3 is 15 amino acids long. The junction had 8 bases not matched to a gene; V was cut back by 6 bases and J by 6 bases. Per the germline V gene, CDR1 is MDHEN and CDR2 is SYDVKM. The data stem from a study of blood T cell dynamics during melanoma immunotherapy. Study context: First-line therapy was either pembrolizumab or nivolumab with ipilimumab for metastatic melanoma.

The time point here: week 3, after first cycle of checkpoint inhibitor. No patient had earlier systemic cancer treatment, concurrent immunosuppressants, or another active cancer. General study results and limits: At W3, later disease-control patients showed bifurcated PBMC repertoire changes, unlike progressors. Clones driving repertoire changes may be melanoma-specific or general immune activation.

The receptor's source is a human donor with melanoma. J is TRBJ2-4 and V is TRBV28, with 10 bases that match TRBD1. Sample: blood, taken from a patient treated with checkpoint blockade. The CDR3 is CASRPTGGARNIQYF. The CDR3 bases are TGTGCCAGCAGACCGACAGGGGGCGCGAGAAACATTCAGTACTTC.